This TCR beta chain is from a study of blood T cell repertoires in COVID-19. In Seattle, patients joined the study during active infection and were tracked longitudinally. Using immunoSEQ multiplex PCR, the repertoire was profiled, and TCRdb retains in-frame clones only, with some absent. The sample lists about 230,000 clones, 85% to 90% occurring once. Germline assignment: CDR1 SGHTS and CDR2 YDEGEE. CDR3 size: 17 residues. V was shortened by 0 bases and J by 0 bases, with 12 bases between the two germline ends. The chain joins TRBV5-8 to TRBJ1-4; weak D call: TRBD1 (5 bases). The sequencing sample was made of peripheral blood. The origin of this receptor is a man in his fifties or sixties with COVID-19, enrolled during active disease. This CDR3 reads CASSLDRGSATNEKLFF. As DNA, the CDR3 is TGTGCCAGCAGCTTGGACCGGGGGTCGGCAACTAATGAAAAACTGTTTTTT.